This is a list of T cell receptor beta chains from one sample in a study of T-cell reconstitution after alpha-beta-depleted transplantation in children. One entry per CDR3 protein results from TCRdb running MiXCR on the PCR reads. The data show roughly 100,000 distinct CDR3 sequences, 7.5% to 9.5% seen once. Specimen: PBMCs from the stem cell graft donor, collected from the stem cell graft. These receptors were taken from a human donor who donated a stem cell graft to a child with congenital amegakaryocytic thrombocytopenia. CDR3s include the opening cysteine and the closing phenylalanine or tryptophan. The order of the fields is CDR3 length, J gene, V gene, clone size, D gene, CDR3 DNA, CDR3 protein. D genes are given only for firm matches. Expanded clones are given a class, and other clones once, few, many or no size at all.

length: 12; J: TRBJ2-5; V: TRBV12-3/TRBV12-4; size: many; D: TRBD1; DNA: TGTGCCAGCAAACGGGACAGAGAGACCCAGTACTTC; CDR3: CASKRDRETQYF
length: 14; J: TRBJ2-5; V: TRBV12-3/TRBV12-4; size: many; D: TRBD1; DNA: TGTGCCAGCAGTTCGGACAGGGCAGGAGAGACCCAGTACTTC; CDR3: CASSSDRAGETQYF
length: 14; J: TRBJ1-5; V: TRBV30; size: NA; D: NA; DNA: TGTGCCTGTGATACAGGGATTCGAGATCAGCCCCAGCATTTT; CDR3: CACDTGIRDQPQHF
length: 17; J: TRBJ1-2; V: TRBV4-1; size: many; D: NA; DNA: TGCGCCAGCAGCCAAGATAGGGTAGAACAGAGGGACTATGGCTACACCTTC; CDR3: CASSQDRVEQRDYGYTF
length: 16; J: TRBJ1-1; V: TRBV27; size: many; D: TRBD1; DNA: TGTGCCAGCAGTTTATCGTTCGGCAGGGGGCCGACTGAAGCTTTCTTT; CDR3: CASSLSFGRGPTEAFF
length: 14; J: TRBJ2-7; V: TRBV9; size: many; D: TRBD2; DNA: TGTGCCAGCAGCCCTGGGGCTAGCGGCTACGAGCAGTACTTC; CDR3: CASSPGASGYEQYF
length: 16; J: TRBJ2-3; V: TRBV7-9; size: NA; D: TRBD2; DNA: TGTGCCAGCAGCTTAGGGCTAGCGGGACCGGCAGATACGCAGTATTTT; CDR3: CASSLGLAGPADTQYF
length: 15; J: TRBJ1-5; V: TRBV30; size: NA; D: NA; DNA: TGTGCCTGGAGTGAAGGAGACTATAGCAATCAGCCCCAGCATTTT; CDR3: CAWSEGDYSNQPQHF
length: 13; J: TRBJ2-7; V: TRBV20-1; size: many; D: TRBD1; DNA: TGCAGTGCTGAAGGGACAGGGGTCTACGAGCAGTACTTC; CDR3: CSAEGTGVYEQYF
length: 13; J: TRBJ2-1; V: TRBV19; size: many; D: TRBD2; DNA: TGTGCCAGTAGTGGGATAGCGGGAGGCGAGCAGTTCTTC; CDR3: CASSGIAGGEQFF
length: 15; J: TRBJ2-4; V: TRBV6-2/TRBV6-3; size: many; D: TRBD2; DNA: TGTGCCAGCAGAAGCGCGGGAGAAGCCAAAAACATTCAGTACTTC; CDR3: CASRSAGEAKNIQYF
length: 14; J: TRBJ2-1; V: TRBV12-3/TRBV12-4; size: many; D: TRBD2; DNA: TGTGCCAGCAGCCTCGGACTAGCGGGTAATGAGCAGTTCTTC; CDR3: CASSLGLAGNEQFF
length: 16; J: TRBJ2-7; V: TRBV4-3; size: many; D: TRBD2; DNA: TGCGCCAGCAGCCAAGAAGCGCCGGGAGGCTCCTACGAGCAGTACTTC; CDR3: CASSQEAPGGSYEQYF
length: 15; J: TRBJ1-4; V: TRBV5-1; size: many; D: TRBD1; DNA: TGCGCCAGCAGCTCGACAGGGACAACTAATGAAAAACTGTTTTTT; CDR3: CASSSTGTTNEKLFF
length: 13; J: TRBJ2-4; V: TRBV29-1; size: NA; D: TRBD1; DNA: TGCAGCGTCATACAGGGGGCCAAAAACATTCAGTACTTC; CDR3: CSVIQGAKNIQYF
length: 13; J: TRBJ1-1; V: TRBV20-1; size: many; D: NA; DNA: TGCAGTGCCGTGGGGGGAGGCTACACTGAAGCTTTCTTT; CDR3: CSAVGGGYTEAFF
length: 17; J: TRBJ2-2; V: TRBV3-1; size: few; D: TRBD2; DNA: TGTGCCAGCAGCCAAGGACTAGCGGGAACGAACACCGGGGAGCTGTTTTTT; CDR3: CASSQGLAGTNTGELFF
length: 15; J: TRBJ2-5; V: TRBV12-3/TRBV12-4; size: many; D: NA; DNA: TGTGCCAGCAGTTCAAGGGACGGTCCATCGGAGACCCAGTACTTC; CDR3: CASSSRDGPSETQYF
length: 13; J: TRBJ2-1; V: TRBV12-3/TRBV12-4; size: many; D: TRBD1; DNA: TGTGCCAGCAGTCCGGACAGGGTAAATGAGCAGTTCTTC; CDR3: CASSPDRVNEQFF
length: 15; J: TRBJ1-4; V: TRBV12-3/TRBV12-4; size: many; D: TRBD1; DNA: TGTGCCAGCAGCTTGACAGGGACCGGGGATGAAAAACTGTTTTTT; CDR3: CASSLTGTGDEKLFF
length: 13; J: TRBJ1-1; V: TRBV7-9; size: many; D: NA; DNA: TGTGCCAGCAGCGAGTGGAGACAGACCGAAGCTTTCTTT; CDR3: CASSEWRQTEAFF
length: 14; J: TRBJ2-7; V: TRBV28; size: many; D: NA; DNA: TGTGCCAGCAGTCCCCAGGGTAGCTCCTACGAGCAGTACTTC; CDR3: CASSPQGSSYEQYF
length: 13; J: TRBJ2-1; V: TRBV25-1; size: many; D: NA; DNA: TGTGCCAGCGGTGGGGGTTCCTACAATGAGCAGTTCTTC; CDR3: CASGGGSYNEQFF
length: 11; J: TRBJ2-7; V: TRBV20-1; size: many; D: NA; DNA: TGCAGTGCTAAGGGTGCCGGTTCGCAGTACTTC; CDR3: CSAKGAGSQYF
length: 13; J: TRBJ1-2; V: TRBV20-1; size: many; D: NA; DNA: TGCAGTGCTAGACCAGGGCCGAACTATGGCTACACCTTC; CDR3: CSARPGPNYGYTF
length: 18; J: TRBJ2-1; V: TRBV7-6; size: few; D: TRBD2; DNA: TGTGCCAGCAGCTTAGTCTTAGGGGTAGCGGGAGCGTACAATGAGCAGTTCTTC; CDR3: CASSLVLGVAGAYNEQFF
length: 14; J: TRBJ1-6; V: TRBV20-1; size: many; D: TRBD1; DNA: TGCAGTGCCCTGGGGGGGACAGCGGTATCACCCCTCCACTTT; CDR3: CSALGGTAVSPLHF
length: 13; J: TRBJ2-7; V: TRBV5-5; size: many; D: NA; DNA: TGTGCCAGCAGCTTGGACCCTACCTACGAGCAGTACTTC; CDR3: CASSLDPTYEQYF
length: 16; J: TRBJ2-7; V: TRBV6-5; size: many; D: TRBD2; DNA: TGTGCCAGCAGTTACGGCCCCAGCGGGGGAACCTACGAGCAGTACTTC; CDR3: CASSYGPSGGTYEQYF
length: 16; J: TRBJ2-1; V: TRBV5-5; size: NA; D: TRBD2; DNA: TGTGCCAGCAGCGGAGAAGCGGGGGGCCTACACAATGAGCAGTTCTTC; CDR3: CASSGEAGGLHNEQFF
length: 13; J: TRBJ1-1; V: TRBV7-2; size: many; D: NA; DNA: TGTGCCAGCAGCACCCGACAGCACACTGAAGCTTTCTTT; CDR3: CASSTRQHTEAFF
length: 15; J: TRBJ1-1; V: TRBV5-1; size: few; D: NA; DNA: TGCGCCAGCAGCTTGGCCCCAGAATCAAACACTGAAGCTTTCTTT; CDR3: CASSLAPESNTEAFF
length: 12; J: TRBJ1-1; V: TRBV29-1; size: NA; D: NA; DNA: TGCAGCGTGGGCTGGGAGTACACTGAAGCTTTCTTT; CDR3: CSVGWEYTEAFF
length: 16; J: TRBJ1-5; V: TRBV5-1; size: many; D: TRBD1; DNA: TGCGCCAGCAGCCCGACGACAGGGGTCGCGAATCAGCCCCAGCATTTT; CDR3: CASSPTTGVANQPQHF
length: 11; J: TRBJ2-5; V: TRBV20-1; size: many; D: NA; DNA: TGCAGTGCAGAGCACCAAGAGACCCAGTACTTC; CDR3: CSAEHQETQYF
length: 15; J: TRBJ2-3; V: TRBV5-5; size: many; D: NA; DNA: TGTGCCAGCAGCCCCCGGGTTGAATACACAGATACGCAGTATTTT; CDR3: CASSPRVEYTDTQYF
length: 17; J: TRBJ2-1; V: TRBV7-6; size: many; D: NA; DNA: TGTGCCAGCAGCAGACTATCCTCGGCCGGCTCCTACAATGAGCAGTTCTTC; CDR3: CASSRLSSAGSYNEQFF
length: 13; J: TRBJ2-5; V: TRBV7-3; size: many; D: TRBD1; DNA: TGTGCCAGCGGCGAGGGGGCCCAGGAGACCCAGTACTTC; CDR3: CASGEGAQETQYF
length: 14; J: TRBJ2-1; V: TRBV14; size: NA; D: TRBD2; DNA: TGTGCCAGCAGCCAATGGGGGGGGTACAATGAGCAGTTCTTC; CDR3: CASSQWGGYNEQFF
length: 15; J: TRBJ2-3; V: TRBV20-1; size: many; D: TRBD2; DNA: TGCAGTGCTAGAAGGACTAGCGGGGTCACGTATACGCAGTATTTT; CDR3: CSARRTSGVTYTQYF
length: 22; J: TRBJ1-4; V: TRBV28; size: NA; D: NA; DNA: TGTGCCAGCAGTTTACCCTATTCAAGCCTGCGAGGGGGGCGCCGAAAGAAAGAAAAACTGTTTTTT; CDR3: CASSLPYSSLRGGRRKKEKLFF
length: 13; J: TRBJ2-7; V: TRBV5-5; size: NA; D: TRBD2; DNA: TGTGCCAGCAGCTTGGAATGGGGGGGCGAGCAGTACTTC; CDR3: CASSLEWGGEQYF
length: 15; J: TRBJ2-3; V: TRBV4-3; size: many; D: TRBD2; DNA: TGCGCCAGCAGTTTAGCGGGAGTGGGGACAGATACGCAGTATTTT; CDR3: CASSLAGVGTDTQYF
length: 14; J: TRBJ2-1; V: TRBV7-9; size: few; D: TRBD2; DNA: TGTGCCAGCAGCGAGGGACTAGCGGGAGCTGAGCAGTTCTTC; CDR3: CASSEGLAGAEQFF
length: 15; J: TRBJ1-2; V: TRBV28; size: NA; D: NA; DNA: TGTGCCAGCAGGTTCTCTAGCGGGGTCGTGTATGGCTACACCTTC; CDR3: CASRFSSGVVYGYTF
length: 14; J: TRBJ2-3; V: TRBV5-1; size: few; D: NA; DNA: TGCGCCAGCAGCTTGGAGCCTAGCACAGATACGCAGTATTTT; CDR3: CASSLEPSTDTQYF
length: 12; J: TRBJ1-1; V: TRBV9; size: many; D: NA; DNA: TGTGCCAGCAGCGTTGAGTTCTCTGAAGCTTTCTTT; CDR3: CASSVEFSEAFF
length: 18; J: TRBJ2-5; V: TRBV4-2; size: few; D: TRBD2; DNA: TGTGCCAGCAGCCCAATCTGGCGGGGGGAGAGAAGGCAAGAGACCCAGTACTTC; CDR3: CASSPIWRGERRQETQYF
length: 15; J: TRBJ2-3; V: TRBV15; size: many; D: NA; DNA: TGTGCCACCAGCAGGAGGGCCCCTAATACAGATACGCAGTATTTT; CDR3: CATSRRAPNTDTQYF
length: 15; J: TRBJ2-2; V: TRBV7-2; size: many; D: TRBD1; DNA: TGTGCCAGCAGCTGGGACAGGGGAGGACCCGGGGAGCTGTTTTTT; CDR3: CASSWDRGGPGELFF
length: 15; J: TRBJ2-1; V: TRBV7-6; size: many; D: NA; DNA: TGTGCCAGCAGCCTGGAGCGGAGCTCCTACAATGAGCAGTTCTTC; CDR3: CASSLERSSYNEQFF
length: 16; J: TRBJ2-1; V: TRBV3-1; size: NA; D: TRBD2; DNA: TGTGCCTGCTGCGCGTCGGGGAGGGCCTGGCACAATGAGCAGTTCTTC; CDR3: CACCASGRAWHNEQFF
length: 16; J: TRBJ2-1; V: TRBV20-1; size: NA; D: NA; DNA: TGCAGTGCTAGATACCAGCGAGGCGGTTCAAACAATGAGCAGTTCTTC; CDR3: CSARYQRGGSNNEQFF